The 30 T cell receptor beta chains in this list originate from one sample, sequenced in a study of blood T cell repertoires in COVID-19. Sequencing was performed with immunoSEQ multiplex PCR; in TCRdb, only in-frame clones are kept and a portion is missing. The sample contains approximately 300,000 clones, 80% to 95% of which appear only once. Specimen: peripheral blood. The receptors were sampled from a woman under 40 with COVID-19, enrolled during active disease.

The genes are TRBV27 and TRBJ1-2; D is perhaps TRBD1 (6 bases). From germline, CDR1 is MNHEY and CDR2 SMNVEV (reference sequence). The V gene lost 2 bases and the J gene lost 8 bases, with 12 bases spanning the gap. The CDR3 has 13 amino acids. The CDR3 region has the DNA TGTGCCAGCAGTTTAGACAGGCGACGAGGCTACACCTTC. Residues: CASSLDRRRGYTF.

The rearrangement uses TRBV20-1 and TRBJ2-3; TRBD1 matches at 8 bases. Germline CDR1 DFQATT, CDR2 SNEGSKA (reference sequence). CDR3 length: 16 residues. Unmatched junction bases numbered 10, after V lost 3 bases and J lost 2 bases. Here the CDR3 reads CSASVQGAWFTDTQYF. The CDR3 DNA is TGCAGTGCTAGTGTCCAGGGGGCATGGTTCACAGATACGCAGTATTTT.

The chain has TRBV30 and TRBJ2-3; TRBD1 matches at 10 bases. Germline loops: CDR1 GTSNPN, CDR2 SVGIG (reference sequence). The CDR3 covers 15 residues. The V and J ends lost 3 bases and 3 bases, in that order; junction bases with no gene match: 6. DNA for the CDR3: TGTGCCTGGAGGGGGACAGGGGTCTTGACAGATACGCAGTATTTT. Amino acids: CAWRGTGVLTDTQYF.

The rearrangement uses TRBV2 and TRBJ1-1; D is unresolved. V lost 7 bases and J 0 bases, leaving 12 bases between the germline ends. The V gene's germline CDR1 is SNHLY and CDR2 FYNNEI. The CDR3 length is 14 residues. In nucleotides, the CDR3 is TGTGCCAGCATCCTCCGGAGGGTGAACACTGAAGCTTTCTTT. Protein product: CASILRRVNTEAFF.

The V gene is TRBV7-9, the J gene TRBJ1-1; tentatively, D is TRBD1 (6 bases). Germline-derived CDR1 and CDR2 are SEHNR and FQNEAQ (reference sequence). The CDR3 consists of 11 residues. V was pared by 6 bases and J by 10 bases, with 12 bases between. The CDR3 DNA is TGTGCCAGCAGACCCTTAGGGGGAGCTTTCTTT. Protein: CASRPLGGAFF. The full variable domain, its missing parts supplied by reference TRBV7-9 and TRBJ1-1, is DTGVSQNPRHKITKRGQNVTFRCDPISEHNRLYWYRQTLGQGPEFLTYFQNEAQLEKSRLLSDRFSAERPKGSFSTLEIQRTEQGDSAMYLCASRPLGGAFFGQGTRLTVV.

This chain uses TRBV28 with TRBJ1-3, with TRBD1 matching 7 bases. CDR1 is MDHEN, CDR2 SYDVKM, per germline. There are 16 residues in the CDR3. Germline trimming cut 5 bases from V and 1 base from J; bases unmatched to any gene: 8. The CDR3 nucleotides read TGTGCCAGCAGTCAACGGACAGGCTTTTCTGGAAACACCATATATTTT. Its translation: CASSQRTGFSGNTIYF.

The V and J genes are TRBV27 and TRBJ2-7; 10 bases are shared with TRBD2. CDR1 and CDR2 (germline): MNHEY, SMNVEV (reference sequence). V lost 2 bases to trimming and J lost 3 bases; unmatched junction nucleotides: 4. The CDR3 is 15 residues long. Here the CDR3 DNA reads TGTGCCAGCAGTTTAGGGGCTAGCGGGAGCTACGAGCAGTACTTC. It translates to CASSLGASGSYEQYF.

The DNA of the CDR3 is TGTGCCAGCTCCGGAGACGGAGATAATTCACCCCTCCACTTT. Protein product: CASSGDGDNSPLHF. The chain links TRBV18 to TRBJ1-6; no clear D. V was pared by 6 bases and J by 5 bases, with 11 bases between. The germline CDR1 and CDR2 sequences are KGHSH and LQKENI. The CDR3 has 14 amino acids.

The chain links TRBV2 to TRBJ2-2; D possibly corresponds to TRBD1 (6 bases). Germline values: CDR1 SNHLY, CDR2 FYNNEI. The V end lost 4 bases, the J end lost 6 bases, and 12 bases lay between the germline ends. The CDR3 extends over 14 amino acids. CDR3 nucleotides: TGTGCCAGCAGTGTAGAACAGGGATCCGGGGAGCTGTTTTTT. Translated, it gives CASSVEQGSGELFF.

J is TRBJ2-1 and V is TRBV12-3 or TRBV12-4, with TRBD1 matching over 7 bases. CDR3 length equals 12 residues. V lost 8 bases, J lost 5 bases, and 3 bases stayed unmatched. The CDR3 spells CASSGGNNEQFF. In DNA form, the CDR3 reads TGTGCCAGCTCAGGGGGAAACAATGAGCAGTTCTTC.

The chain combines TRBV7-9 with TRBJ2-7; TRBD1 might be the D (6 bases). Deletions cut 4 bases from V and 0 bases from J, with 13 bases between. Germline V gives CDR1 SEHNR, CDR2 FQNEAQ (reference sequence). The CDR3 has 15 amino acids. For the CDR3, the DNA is TGTGCCAGCAGCTCCTACAGGGATAGCTCCTACGAGCAGTACTTC. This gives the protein CASSSYRDSSYEQYF.

The CDR3 spells CASSTQNIQYF. CDR3 nucleotide sequence: TGTGCCAGCAGTACCCAGAACATTCAGTACTTC. The chain uses TRBV3-1 (or the pseudogene TRBV3-2) and TRBJ2-4; no clear D gene. This CDR3 region has 11 residues. V dropped 6 bases and J dropped 7 bases, with 7 bases sitting between them. Germline-derived CDR1 and CDR2 are LGHDT and YNNKEL (reference sequence).

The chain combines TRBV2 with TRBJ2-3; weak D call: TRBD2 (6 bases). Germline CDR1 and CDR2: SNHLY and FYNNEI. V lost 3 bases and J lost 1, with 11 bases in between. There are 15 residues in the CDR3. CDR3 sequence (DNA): TGTGCCAGCAGTGAGGAGGGGTCCCGCACAGATACGCAGTATTTT. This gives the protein CASSEEGSRTDTQYF.

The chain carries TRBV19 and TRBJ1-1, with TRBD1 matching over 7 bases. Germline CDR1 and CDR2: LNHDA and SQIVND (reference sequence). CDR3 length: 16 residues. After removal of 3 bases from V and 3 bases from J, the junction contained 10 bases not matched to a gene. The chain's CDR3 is CASSIGDSHSDTEAFF. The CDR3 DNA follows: TGTGCCAGTAGTATCGGGGACAGCCATAGTGACACTGAAGCTTTCTTT.

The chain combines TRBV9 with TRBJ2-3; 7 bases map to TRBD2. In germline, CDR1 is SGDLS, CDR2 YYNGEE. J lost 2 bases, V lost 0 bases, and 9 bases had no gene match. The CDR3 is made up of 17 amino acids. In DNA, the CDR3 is TGTGCCAGCAGCGTAGATGGGGGGGAGTTTCACACAGATACGCAGTATTTT. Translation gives CASSVDGGEFHTDTQYF.

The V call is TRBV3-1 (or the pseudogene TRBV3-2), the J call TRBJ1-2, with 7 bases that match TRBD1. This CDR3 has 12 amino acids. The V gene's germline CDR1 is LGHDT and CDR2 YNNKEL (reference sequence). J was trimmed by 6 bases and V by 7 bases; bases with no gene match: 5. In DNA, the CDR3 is TGTGCCAGCAACCTACAGGGGAATGGCTACACCTTC. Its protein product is CASNLQGNGYTF.

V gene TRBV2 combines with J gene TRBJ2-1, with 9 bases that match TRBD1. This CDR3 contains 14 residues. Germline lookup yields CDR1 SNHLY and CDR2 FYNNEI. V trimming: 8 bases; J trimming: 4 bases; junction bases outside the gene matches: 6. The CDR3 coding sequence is TGTGCCAGCCGCCCCGGACAGGGGTACAATGAGCAGTTCTTC. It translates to CASRPGQGYNEQFF. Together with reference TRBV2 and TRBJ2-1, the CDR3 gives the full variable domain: EPEVTQTPSHQVTQMGQEVILRCVPISNHLYFYWYRQILGQKVEFLVSFYNNEISEKSEIFDDQFSVERPDGSNFTLKIRSTKLEDSAMYFCASRPGQGYNEQFFGPGTRLTVL.

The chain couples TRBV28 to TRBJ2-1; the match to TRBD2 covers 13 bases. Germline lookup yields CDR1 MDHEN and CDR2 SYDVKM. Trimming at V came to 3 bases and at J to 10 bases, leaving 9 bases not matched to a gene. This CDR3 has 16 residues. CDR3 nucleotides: TGTGCCAGCAGTTTGATACTAGCGGGAGGGTCTAGGGAGCAGTTCTTC. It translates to CASSLILAGGSREQFF.

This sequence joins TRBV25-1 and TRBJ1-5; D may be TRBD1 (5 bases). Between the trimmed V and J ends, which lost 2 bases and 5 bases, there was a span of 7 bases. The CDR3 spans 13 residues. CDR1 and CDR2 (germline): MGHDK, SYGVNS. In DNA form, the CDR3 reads TGTGCCAGCAGTGAAGGAGGGGATCAGCCCCAGCATTTT. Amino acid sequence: CASSEGGDQPQHF.

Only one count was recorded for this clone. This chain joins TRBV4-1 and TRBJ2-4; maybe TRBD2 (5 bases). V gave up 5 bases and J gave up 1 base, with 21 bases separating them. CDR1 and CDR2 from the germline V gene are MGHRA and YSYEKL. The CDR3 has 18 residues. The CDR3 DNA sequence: TGCGCCAGCAGCTCTCCCATGGGGAGTAACGTCGCCAAAAACATTCAGTACTTC. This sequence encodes CASSSPMGSNVAKNIQYF.

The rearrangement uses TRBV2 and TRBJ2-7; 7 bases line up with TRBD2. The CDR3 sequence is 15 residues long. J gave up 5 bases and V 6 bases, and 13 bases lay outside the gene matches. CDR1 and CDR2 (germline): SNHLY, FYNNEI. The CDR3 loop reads CASSAVLAVGDEQYF. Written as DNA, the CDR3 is TGTGCCAGCAGCGCGGTGCTAGCGGTGGGAGACGAGCAGTACTTC.

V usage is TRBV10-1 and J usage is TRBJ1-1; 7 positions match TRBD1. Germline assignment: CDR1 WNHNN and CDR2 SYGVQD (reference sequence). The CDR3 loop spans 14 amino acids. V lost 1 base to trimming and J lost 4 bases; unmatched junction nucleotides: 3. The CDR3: CASSEYRGSTEAFF. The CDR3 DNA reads TGCGCCAGCAGTGAGTACAGGGGAAGCACTGAAGCTTTCTTT.

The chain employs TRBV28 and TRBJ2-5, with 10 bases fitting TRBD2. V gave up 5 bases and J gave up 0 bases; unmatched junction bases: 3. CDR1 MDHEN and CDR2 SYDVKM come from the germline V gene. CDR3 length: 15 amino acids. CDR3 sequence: CASSVTSGYQETQYF. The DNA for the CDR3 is TGTGCCAGCAGTGTGACTAGCGGGTACCAAGAGACCCAGTACTTC.

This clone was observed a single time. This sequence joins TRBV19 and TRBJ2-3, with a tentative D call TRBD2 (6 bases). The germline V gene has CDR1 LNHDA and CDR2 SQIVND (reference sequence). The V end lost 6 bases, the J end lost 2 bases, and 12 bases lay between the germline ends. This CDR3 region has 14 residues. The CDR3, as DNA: TGTGCCAGTAGAAAGCCGGGAGCCACAGATACGCAGTATTTT. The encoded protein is CASRKPGATDTQYF.

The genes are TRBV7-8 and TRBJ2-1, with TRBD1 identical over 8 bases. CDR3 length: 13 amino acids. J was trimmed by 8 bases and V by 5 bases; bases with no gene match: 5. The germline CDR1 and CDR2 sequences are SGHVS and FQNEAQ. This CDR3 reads CASSPLDRDEQFF. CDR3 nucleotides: TGTGCCAGCAGCCCCCTGGACAGGGATGAGCAGTTCTTC.

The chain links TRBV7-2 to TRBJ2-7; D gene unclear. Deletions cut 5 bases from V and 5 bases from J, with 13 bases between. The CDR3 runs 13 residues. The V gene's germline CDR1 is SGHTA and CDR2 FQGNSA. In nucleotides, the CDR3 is TGTGCCAGCAGCCTTTTAGTCACCCACGAGCAGTACTTC. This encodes CASSLLVTHEQYF.

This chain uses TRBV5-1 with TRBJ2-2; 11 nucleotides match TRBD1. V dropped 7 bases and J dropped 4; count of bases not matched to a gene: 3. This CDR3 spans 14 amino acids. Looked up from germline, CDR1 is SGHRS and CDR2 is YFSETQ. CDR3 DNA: TGCGCCAGCGCGGGACAGGGGGGCACCGGGGAGCTGTTTTTT. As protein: CASAGQGGTGELFF. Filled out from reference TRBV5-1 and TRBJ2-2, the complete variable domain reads KAGVTQTPRYLIKTRGQQVTLSCSPISGHRSVSWYQQTPGQGLQFLFEYFSETQRNKGNFPGRFSGRQFSNSRSEMNVSTLELGDSALYLCASAGQGGTGELFFGEGSRLTVL.

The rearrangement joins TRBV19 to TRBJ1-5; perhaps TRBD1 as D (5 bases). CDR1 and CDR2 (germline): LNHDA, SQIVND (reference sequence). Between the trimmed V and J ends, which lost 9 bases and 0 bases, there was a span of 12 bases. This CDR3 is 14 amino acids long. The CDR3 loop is CASRLGGSNQPQHF. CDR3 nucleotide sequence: TGTGCCAGCCGGTTGGGGGGTAGCAATCAGCCCCAGCATTTT.

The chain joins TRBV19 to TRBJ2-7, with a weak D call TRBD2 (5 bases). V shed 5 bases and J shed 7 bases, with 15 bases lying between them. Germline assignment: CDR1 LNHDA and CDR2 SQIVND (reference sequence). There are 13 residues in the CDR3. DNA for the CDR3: TGTGCCAGTAGTTTAGTGGTTCGGAGGGAGCAGTACTTC. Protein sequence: CASSLVVRREQYF.

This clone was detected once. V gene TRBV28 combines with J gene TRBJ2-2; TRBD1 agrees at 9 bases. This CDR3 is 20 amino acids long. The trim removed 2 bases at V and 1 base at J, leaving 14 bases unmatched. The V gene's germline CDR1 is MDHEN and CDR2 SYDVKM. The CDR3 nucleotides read TGTGCCAGCAGTTTAGTACCCCTGCTACAGGGGGCCAAGAACACCGGGGAGCTGTTTTTT. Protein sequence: CASSLVPLLQGAKNTGELFF.